This T cell receptor beta chain is from a study of blood T cell repertoires in COVID-19. Germline CDR1 MDHEN, CDR2 SYDVKM. V lost 3 bases, J lost 5 bases, and 5 bases lay in between. CDR3 size: 12 residues. As to this clone: The same CDR3 can be traced to other DNA sequences in this sample.

The repertoire was sequenced with immunoSEQ multiplex PCR; TCRdb's copy has only in-frame clones and lacks some. The sample gives 180,000 or so clones, about 88% of which show up once; less than 3.5% is in the top ten. The chain links TRBV28 to TRBJ1-5; D is uncertain. Sequenced: peripheral blood. The TCR originated in a woman in her twenties or thirties with active or convalescent COVID-19. CDR3 DNA: TGTGCCAGCAGTTTTATTTATCAGCCCCAGCATTTT. Protein: CASSFIYQPQHF.